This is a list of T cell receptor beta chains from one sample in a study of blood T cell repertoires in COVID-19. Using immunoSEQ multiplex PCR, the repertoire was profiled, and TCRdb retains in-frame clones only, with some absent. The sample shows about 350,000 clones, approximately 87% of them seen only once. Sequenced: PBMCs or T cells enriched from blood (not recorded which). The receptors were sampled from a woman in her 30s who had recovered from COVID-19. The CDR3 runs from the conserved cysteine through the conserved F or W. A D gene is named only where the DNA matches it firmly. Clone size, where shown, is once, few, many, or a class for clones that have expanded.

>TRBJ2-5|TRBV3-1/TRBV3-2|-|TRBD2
TGTGCCAGCAGCGTACTAGCGGGGACTACAGAGACCCAGTACTTC
CASSVLAGTTETQYF
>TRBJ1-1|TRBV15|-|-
TGTGCCACCCACCCAGGACGGGGGAACACTGAAGCTTTCTTT
CATHPGRGNTEAFF
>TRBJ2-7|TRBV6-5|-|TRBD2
TGTGCCAGCAAATGGGGGGAGGGCTACGAGCAGTACTTC
CASKWGEGYEQYF
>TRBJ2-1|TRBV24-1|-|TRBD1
TGTGCCACCAGTGACCCTGACAGGGCGGAAGGGTATCGGTTCTTC
CATSDPDRAEGYRFF
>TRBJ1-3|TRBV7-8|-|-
TGTGCCAGCAGCCAACGCGGGACCTCTGGAAACACCATATATTTT
CASSQRGTSGNTIYF
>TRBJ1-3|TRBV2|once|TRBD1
TGTGCCAGCAGTGTGCGACAGGGGCCCGCAAACACCATATATTTT
CASSVRQGPANTIYF
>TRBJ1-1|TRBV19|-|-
TGTGCCAGTAACCACCGCGAGGGACTAACTGAAGCTTTCTTT
CASNHREGLTEAFF
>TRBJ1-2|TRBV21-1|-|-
TGTGCCAGCAGCTCCGTTGACAGGGATGGTAACTATGGCTACACCTTC
CASSSVDRDGNYGYTF
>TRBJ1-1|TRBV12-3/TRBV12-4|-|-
TGTGCCAGTTCAGTCGACACTGAAGCTTTCTTT
CASSVDTEAFF
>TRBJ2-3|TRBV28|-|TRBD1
TGTGCCAGCAGTTTATTCGGGACAGCAGACACAGATACGCAGTATTTT
CASSLFGTADTDTQYF
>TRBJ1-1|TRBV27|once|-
TGTGCCAGCAGTTTAGCGTATATGAACACTGAAGCTTTCTTT
CASSLAYMNTEAFF
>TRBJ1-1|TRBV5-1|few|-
TGCGCCAGCAGCTTGGTGGTCGGGTCTGAAGCTTTCTTT
CASSLVVGSEAFF
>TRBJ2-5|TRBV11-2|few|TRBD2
TGTGCCAGCAGCGAACGCCCAGCGGGGACCCAAGAGACCCAGTACTTC
CASSERPAGTQETQYF
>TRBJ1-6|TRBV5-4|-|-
TGTGCCAGCAGCGCGGGGTCCCCAGCCCGGATTGATAATTCACCCCTCCACTTT
CASSAGSPARIDNSPLHF
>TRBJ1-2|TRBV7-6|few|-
TGTGCCAGCAGCCCCTCGGAGGTTTCCAACTATGGCTACACCTTC
CASSPSEVSNYGYTF
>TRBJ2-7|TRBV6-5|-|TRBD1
TGTGCCAGCAGTTCCCGACAGGGTCAAAACTACGAGCAGTACTTC
CASSSRQGQNYEQYF
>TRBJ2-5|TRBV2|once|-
TGTGCCAGCGCCCCGGGACAAAGGGGGACCCAGTACTTC
CASAPGQRGTQYF